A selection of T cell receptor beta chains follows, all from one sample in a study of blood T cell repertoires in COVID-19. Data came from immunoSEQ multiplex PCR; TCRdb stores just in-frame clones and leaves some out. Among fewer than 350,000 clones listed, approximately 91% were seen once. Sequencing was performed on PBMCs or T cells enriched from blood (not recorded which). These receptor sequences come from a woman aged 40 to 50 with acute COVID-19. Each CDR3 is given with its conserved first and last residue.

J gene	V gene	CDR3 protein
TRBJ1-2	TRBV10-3	CAISESEGYGYTF
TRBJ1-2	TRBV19	CASSIQGNYGYTF
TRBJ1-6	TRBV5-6	CASSLGTGHSPLHF
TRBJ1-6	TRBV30	CAWRDIYNSPLHF
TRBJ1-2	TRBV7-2	CASSPEGRLIRYTF
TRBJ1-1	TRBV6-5	CASSYPGSSSQAFF
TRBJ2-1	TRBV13	CASSHRWSSYNEQFF
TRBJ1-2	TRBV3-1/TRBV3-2	CASSQWGGGYTF
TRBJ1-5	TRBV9	CASSLGTVNQPQHF
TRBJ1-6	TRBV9	CASSVGNRFSPLHF
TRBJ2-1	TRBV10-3	CAIHPAGTGDRNEQFF
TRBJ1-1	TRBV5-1	CASSPDMNTEAFF
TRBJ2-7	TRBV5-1	CASSPSGGGWEQYF
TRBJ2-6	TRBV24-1	CATRAPGANVLTF
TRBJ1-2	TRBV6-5	CASSWPTGGGYGYTF
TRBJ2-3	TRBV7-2	CASSPSRGSDTQYF
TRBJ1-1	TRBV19	CASSILPGSGTEAFF
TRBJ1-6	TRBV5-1	CASSYTGAFSPLHF
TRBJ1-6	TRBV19	CASSTPGQRTYNSPLHF
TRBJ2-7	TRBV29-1	CSVTGTTNYEQYF
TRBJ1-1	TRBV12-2	CASRFGQPLNTEAFF